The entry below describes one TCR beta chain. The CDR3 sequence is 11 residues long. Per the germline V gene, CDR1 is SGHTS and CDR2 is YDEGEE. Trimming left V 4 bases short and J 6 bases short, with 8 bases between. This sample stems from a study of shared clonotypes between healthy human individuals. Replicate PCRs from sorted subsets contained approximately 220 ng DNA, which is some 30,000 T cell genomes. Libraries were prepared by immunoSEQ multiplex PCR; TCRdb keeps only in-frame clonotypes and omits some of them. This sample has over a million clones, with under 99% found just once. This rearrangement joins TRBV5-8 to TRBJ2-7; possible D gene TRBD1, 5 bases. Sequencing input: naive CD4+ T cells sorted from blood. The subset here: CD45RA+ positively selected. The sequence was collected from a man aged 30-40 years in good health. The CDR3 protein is CASSPQGEQYF. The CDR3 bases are TGTGCCAGCAGCCCCCAGGGCGAGCAGTACTTC.